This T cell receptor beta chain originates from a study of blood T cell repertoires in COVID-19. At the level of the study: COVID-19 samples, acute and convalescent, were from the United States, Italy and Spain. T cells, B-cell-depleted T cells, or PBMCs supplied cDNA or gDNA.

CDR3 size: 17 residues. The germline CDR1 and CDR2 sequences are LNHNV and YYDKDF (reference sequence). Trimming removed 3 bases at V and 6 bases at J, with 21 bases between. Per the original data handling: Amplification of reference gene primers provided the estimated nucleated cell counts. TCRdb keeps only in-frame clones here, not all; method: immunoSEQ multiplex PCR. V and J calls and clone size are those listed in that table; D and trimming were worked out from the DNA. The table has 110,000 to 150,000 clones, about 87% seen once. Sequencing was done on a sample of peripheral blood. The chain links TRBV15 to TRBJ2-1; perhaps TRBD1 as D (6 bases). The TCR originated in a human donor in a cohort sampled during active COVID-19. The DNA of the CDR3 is TGTGCCACCAGCAGCAATAAGGGGGACGCAGTTTCCAATGAGCAGTTCTTC. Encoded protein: CATSSNKGDAVSNEQFF. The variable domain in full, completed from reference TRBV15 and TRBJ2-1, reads DAMVIQNPRYQVTQFGKPVTLSCSQTLNHNVMYWYQQKSSQAPKLLFHYYDKDFNNEADTPDNFQSRRPNTSFCFLDIRSPGLGDTAMYLCATSSNKGDAVSNEQFFGPGTRLTVL.